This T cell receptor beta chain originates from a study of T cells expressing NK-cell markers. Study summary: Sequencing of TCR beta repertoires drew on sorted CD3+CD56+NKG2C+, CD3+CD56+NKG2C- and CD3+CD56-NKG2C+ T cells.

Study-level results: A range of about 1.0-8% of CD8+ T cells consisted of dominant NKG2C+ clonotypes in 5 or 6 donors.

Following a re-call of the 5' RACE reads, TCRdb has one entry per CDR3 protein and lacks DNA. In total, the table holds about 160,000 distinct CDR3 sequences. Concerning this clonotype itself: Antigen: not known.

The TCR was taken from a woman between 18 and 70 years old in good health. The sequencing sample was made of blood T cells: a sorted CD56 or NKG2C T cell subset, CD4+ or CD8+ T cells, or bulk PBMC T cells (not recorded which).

CDR3 protein: CASSLGGPPYNEQFF. The chain links TRBV5-1 to TRBJ2-1; the D gene TCRdb calls, TRBD2, cannot be checked with no DNA. Germline V gene lookup returns CDR1 SGHRS and CDR2 YFSETQ. The CDR3 loop spans 15 amino acids. The full variable domain, completed using reference TRBV5-1 and TRBJ2-1, is KAGVTQTPRYLIKTRGQQVTLSCSPISGHRSVSWYQQTPGQGLQFLFEYFSETQRNKGNFPGRFSGRQFSNSRSEMNVSTLELGDSALYLCASSLGGPPYNEQFFGPGTRLTVL.